This TCR beta chain appears in the sequencing data of a study of blood T cell repertoires in COVID-19. Using immunoSEQ multiplex PCR, the repertoire was profiled, and TCRdb retains in-frame clones only, with some absent. The repertoire holds about 97,000 clones, with 85% as singletons. This CDR3 comprises 17 residues. V dropped 3 bases and J dropped 3; count of bases not matched to a gene: 11. The germline V gene has CDR1 SGHNT and CDR2 YENEEA. V gene TRBV11-3 combines with J gene TRBJ2-7; 10 bases align to TRBD2. The sequenced sample consisted of peripheral blood. The clonotype originates from a woman aged 70 to 79 with active or convalescent COVID-19. CDR3 amino acids: CASSFFPPSGSFYEQYF. For the CDR3, the DNA is TGTGCCAGCAGCTTCTTTCCCCCTAGCGGGAGTTTCTACGAGCAGTACTTC.